Shown below are 22 T cell receptor beta chains from a single sample sequenced in a study of graft-versus-host responses after intestinal transplantation (dated by TCRdb to the early 2020s). The library relied on the immunoSEQ multiplex PCR assay. What TCRdb holds here is the immuneACCESS table cut down to in-frame rearrangements. Part of the clones is not present; checked against another copy, under half of the missing clones reflect an unresolved V gene, and the others are unexplained. Across this sample there are around 88,000 clones, with roughly 90% seen only once. About 8% of the sample comes from the top ten. The antigens of these receptors remain unknown. What the time point label conveys for this sample: cells obtained before transplantation from donor or recipient. The material was unstimulated CD8+ T cells sorted from spleen or lymph node cells, obtained before transplant. The origin of the receptors is a human donor who was the organ donor for an intestinal transplant.

The chain combines TRBV5-1 with TRBJ2-1; D remains ambiguous. This CDR3 spans 12 amino acids. V dropped 0 bases and J dropped 10 bases, with 8 bases sitting between them. Germline V gene data show CDR1 as SGHRS and CDR2 as YFSETQ. The CDR3 sequence is CASSLGPVEQFF. The CDR3 DNA follows: TGCGCCAGCAGCTTGGGGCCGGTGGAGCAGTTCTTC.

The chain joins TRBV6-5 to TRBJ2-7; D is uncertain. Germline V gene lookup returns CDR1 MNHEY and CDR2 SVGAGI. CDR3 size: 14 residues. Trimming left V 6 bases short and J 3 bases short, with 15 bases between. The DNA for the CDR3 is TGTGCCAGCAGGGCTATCTCGACAAACTACGAGCAGTACTTC. It specifies CASRAISTNYEQYF.

The CDR3: CASRVGNGYTF. CDR3 nucleotide sequence: TGTGCCAGCAGGGTCGGGAATGGCTACACCTTC. This rearrangement joins TRBV25-1 to TRBJ1-2; the D is unclear. Trimming shortened V by 6 bases and J by 6 bases, and 8 bases separated the two germline ends. The length of the CDR3 is 11 residues. Germline CDR1 MGHDK, CDR2 SYGVNS.

V gene TRBV5-6 combines with J gene TRBJ2-1, with D perhaps matching TRBD1 or TRBD2 (5 bases each). The CDR3 consists of 15 residues. V dropped 2 bases and J dropped 9 bases, with 18 bases sitting between them. In germline, CDR1 is SGHDT, CDR2 YYEEEE. The CDR3 loop is CASSFLRLVGTEQFF. CDR3 coding DNA: TGTGCCAGCAGCTTTCTGCGGCTAGTCGGGACTGAGCAGTTCTTC.

This chain links TRBV7-6 with TRBJ2-7; D call uncertain. This CDR3 has 15 amino acids. Germline V gene sequence: CDR1 SGHVS, CDR2 FNYEAQ. V gave up 0 bases and J gave up 0 bases, with 9 bases separating them. Here the CDR3 reads CASSLAFPGSYEQYF. DNA of the CDR3: TGTGCCAGCAGCTTAGCGTTCCCGGGCTCCTACGAGCAGTACTTC.

This sequence joins TRBV10-3 and TRBJ2-7; a possible D gene is TRBD1 (6 bases). CDR1 and CDR2 (germline): ENHRY, SYGVKD. CDR3 length: 14 amino acids. The germline V and J ends were trimmed by 2 bases and 7 bases, with 15 bases remaining between them. The DNA for the CDR3 is TGTGCCATCAGTGAGACAGGGAAATTTGTGGAGCAGTACTTC. Amino acids: CAISETGKFVEQYF.

The chain joins TRBV5-6 to TRBJ2-1; weak D call: TRBD1 (6 bases). The CDR3 is 13 amino acids. In germline, CDR1 is SGHDT, CDR2 YYEEEE. V lost 4 bases to trimming and J lost 6 bases, with 11 bases between them. The CDR3 loop is CASSLLGGNEQFF. The CDR3 DNA reads as TGTGCCAGCAGCCTTCTAGGGGGCAATGAGCAGTTCTTC.

The chain joins TRBV6-5 to TRBJ1-2, with a tentative D call TRBD1 (6 bases). The CDR3 loop spans 15 amino acids. Germline V CDR1 and CDR2: MNHEY, SVGAGI. Trimming took 4 bases from V and 8 from J, leaving 20 bases between them. CDR3 sequence reads: CASSSLGTPAVGYTF. The CDR3 DNA follows: TGTGCCAGCAGTTCCCTCGGGACACCCGCCGTGGGCTACACCTTC.

The rearrangement uses TRBV5-6 and TRBJ2-7; possible D gene TRBD2, 5 bases. Germline CDR1 reads SGHDT; CDR2 reads YYEEEE. The CDR3 totals 15 residues. V lost 3 bases to trimming and J lost 3 bases, with 16 bases between them. CDR3: CASSSLPGINYEQYF. DNA for the CDR3: TGTGCCAGCAGCTCGCTTCCGGGGATTAACTACGAGCAGTACTTC.

This sequence joins TRBV4-1 and TRBJ2-7; weak D call: TRBD1 (6 bases). CDR1 is MGHRA, CDR2 YSYEKL, per germline. V was shortened by 6 bases and J by 1 base, with 10 bases between the two germline ends. This CDR3 region has 13 residues. CDR3 in DNA: TGCGCCAGCAGTCCTGACAGGTCCTACGAGCAGTACTTC. This translates into CASSPDRSYEQYF.

This clone was seen a single time. The chain has TRBV28 and TRBJ2-5; TRBD1 agrees at 7 bases. V was pared by 5 bases and J by 1 base, with 10 bases of the junction left unmatched. This CDR3 contains 16 residues. Germline lookup yields CDR1 MDHEN and CDR2 SYDVKM. CDR3 sequence: CASSMTLTGTQETQYF. CDR3 in DNA: TGTGCCAGCAGTATGACCTTGACAGGGACCCAAGAGACCCAGTACTTC.

The chain employs TRBV27 and TRBJ1-5; D remains ambiguous. The CDR3 totals 17 residues. The germline CDR1 and CDR2 sequences are MNHEY and SMNVEV (reference sequence). The ends were cut back, 5 bases at V and 0 bases at J, with 17 bases in the middle. CDR3 sequence: CASSPLPTDYSNQPQHF. The CDR3 region has the DNA TGTGCCAGCAGTCCCCTCCCGACGGATTATAGCAATCAGCCCCAGCATTTT.

The chain couples TRBV9 to TRBJ1-5, with 8 bases fitting TRBD1. The CDR3 consists of 15 residues. V gave up 3 bases and J gave up 3 bases; unmatched junction bases: 5. In germline, CDR1 is SGDLS, CDR2 YYNGEE. The CDR3 nucleotides are TGTGCCAGCAGCGACGGACAGGGCGTCAATCAGCCCCAGCATTTT. Encoded protein: CASSDGQGVNQPQHF.

The V and J genes are TRBV28 and TRBJ2-5; 7 bases map to TRBD2. The germline V gene has CDR1 MDHEN and CDR2 SYDVKM. CDR3 length: 15 residues. V trimming: 4 bases; J trimming: 3 bases; junction bases outside the gene matches: 8. CDR3 loop: CASSYGGFREETQYF. As DNA, the CDR3 is TGTGCCAGCAGTTACGGGGGGTTCAGGGAAGAGACCCAGTACTTC.

J is TRBJ2-5 and V is TRBV10-2; maybe TRBD1 (5 bases). The tail of the sequence fits TRBJ2-7 better, so the J call may be wrong. The CDR3 consists of 14 residues. Germline lookup yields CDR1 WSHSY and CDR2 SAAADI. The CDR3 reads CASSEIETVYEQYF. The CDR3, as DNA: TGCGCCAGCAGTGAGATAGAGACAGTCTACGAGCAGTACTTC.

The chain has TRBV11-1 and TRBJ1-2; 7 bases align to TRBD1. With 5 bases clipped from V and 3 bases from J, the junction kept 6 bases outside the gene matches. Germline lookup yields CDR1 SGHAT and CDR2 FQDESV (reference sequence). The CDR3 has 14 amino acids. The CDR3 is CASSHGQADYGYTF. The CDR3 region has the DNA TGTGCCAGCAGCCATGGACAGGCGGACTATGGCTACACCTTC.

The chain carries TRBV7-9 and TRBJ1-2, with TRBD1 identical over 9 bases. The CDR3 runs to 16 residues. V trimming: 1 base; J trimming: 5 bases; junction bases outside the gene matches: 8. Germline CDR1 reads SEHNR; CDR2 reads FQNEAQ (reference sequence). CDR3: CASSLGQQGAGYGYTF. The CDR3 region has the DNA TGTGCCAGCAGCTTAGGACAACAGGGGGCAGGGTATGGCTACACCTTC.

The CDR3 sequence is CASRRMGLKAFF. In DNA form, the CDR3 reads TGTGCCAGCAGACGTATGGGACTGAAAGCTTTCTTT. This rearrangement joins TRBV7-9 to TRBJ1-1; a weak D match, TRBD1 (5 bases). The CDR3 consists of 12 residues. V lost 6 bases and J lost 9, with 14 bases in between. Germline CDR1 reads SEHNR; CDR2 reads FQNEAQ (reference sequence).

The V and J genes are TRBV4-1 and TRBJ2-2; D might be TRBD1 (5 bases). The CDR3 runs to 16 residues. CDR1 is MGHRA and CDR2 is YSYEKL in the germline V gene. The V end lost 3 bases, the J end lost 0 bases, and 11 bases lay between the germline ends. CDR3 sequence reads: CASSQTDLANTGELFF. CDR3 sequence (DNA): TGCGCCAGCAGCCAGACAGACCTCGCGAACACCGGGGAGCTGTTTTTT.

The chain employs TRBV29-1 and TRBJ2-5; no firm D call. V lost 6 bases, J lost 0 bases, and 17 bases lay in between. CDR1 and CDR2 (germline): SQVTM, ANQGSEA. The CDR3 is made up of 15 amino acids. Here the CDR3 reads CSVPTADRDQETQYF. CDR3 nucleotide sequence: TGCAGCGTACCTACGGCGGATAGGGACCAAGAGACCCAGTACTTC.

This chain connects TRBV6-1 to TRBJ2-7; TRBD1 agrees at 8 bases. The CDR3 runs to 13 residues. Germline lookup yields CDR1 MNHNS and CDR2 SASEGT. J lost 2 bases, V lost 6 bases, and 3 bases had no gene match. This CDR3 reads CASREGQAYEQYF. CDR3 nucleotide sequence: TGTGCCAGCAGGGAGGGACAGGCCTACGAGCAGTACTTC.

CDR3 region: CASRHSRYTEAFF. CDR3 nucleotides: TGTGCCAGCAGACATAGCCGGTACACTGAAGCTTTCTTT. The chain is built from TRBV13 and TRBJ1-1, with D unclear. V lost 6 bases and J lost 3, with 11 bases in between. The CDR3 has 13 residues. Germline lookup yields CDR1 PRHDT and CDR2 FYEKMQ (reference sequence).